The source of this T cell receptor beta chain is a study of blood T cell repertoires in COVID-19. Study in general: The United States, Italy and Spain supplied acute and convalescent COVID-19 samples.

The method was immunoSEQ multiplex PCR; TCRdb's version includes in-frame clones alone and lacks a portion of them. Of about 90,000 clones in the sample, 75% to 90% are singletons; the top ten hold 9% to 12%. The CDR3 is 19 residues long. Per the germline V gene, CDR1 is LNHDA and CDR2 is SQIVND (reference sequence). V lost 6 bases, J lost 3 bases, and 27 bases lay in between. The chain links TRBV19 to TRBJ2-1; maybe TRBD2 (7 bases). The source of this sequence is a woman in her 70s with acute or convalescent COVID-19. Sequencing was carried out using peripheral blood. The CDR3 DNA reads TGTGCCAGTAGCTCCGGGAGAAGGGGGGGCGCTAAAGTCTACAATGAGCAGTTCTTC. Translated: CASSSGRRGGAKVYNEQFF.